Here is one TCR beta chain with its context. The CDR3 contains 13 residues. Trimming stripped 8 bases from V and 3 bases from J, with 13 bases between. Germline V gene sequence: CDR1 MNHEY, CDR2 SVGAGI. Libraries were prepared by immunoSEQ multiplex PCR; TCRdb keeps only in-frame clonotypes and omits some of them. Here the sample spans tens of thousands of clones, around three quarters being singletons. The cohort excluded patients with autoimmune disease history or systemic immunosuppression. This sample stems from a study of OX40 agonist ivuxolimab in advanced cancers. The chain couples TRBV6-5 to TRBJ1-2; possibly TRBD1 for D (6 bases). The TCR sequence derives from an adult with an advanced solid tumor such as melanoma, head and neck, liver or kidney cancer. Sequences were derived from CD4+ or CD8+ T cells sorted from blood, sampled in a trial of the OX40 agonist ivuxolimab. CDR3 sequence: CASSNRVDYGYTF. CDR3 coding DNA: TGTGCCAGCTCAAACAGGGTAGACTATGGCTACACCTTC.